This is a list of T cell receptor beta chains from one sample in a study of control samples from healthy donors and cancer patients. Method: immunoSEQ multiplex PCR; TCRdb's copy keeps in-frame clones and lacks some. This table holds around 150,000 clones, approximately 94% found once. The sequenced material came from blood. Receptor source: a woman aged 40-49 years in good health. Each CDR3 is given with its conserved first and last residue. D genes are given only for firm matches. The size field is filled for only some rows; it gives once, few, many or a size class.

clone_size j_call v_call d_call cdr3_aa cdr3_nt
once TRBJ1-6 TRBV6-2/TRBV6-3 - CASSYQGNSPLHF TGTGCCAGCAGTTACCAAGGAAATTCACCCCTCCACTTT
- TRBJ1-2 TRBV7-9 - CASSLGPGGYGYTF TGTGCCAGCAGCTTAGGCCCAGGCGGCTATGGCTACACCTTC
- TRBJ2-3 TRBV5-1 TRBD1 CASSSRDRAGDTQYF TGCGCCAGCAGCTCACGGGACAGGGCGGGAGATACGCAGTATTTT
- TRBJ2-5 TRBV30 TRBD2 CAWSVLAGVPGETQYF TGTGCCTGGAGTGTCCTAGCGGGAGTCCCTGGGGAGACCCAGTACTTC
- TRBJ2-7 TRBV4-1 - CASSPGSTYEQYF TGCGCCAGCAGTCCCGGGTCAACCTACGAGCAGTACTTC
once TRBJ1-6 TRBV11-2 - CASSHRGEYYNSPLHF TGTGCCAGCAGCCACCGCGGAGAGTACTATAATTCACCCCTCCACTTT
- TRBJ1-4 TRBV4-1 - CASSQDQSVGGEKLFF TGCGCCAGCAGCCAAGACCAGTCCGTAGGAGGTGAAAAACTGTTTTTT
- TRBJ2-3 TRBV3-1/TRBV3-2 TRBD2 CASSRTSGGTDTQYF TGTGCCAGCAGCCGGACTAGCGGCGGCACAGATACGCAGTATTTT
- TRBJ2-2 TRBV3-1/TRBV3-2 - CASSLLNTGELFF TGTGCCAGCAGCCTACTGAACACCGGGGAGCTGTTTTTT
- TRBJ1-6 TRBV19 - CASSIADSPLHF TGTGCCAGTAGTATAGCGGATTCACCCCTCCACTTT
- TRBJ1-4 TRBV11-2 - CASSLDGKGGINEKLFF TGTGCCAGCAGCTTAGATGGGAAAGGGGGGATTAATGAAAAACTGTTTTTT
- TRBJ2-5 TRBV7-9 - CASSLGTEETQYF TGTGCCAGCAGCTTAGGGACCGAAGAGACCCAGTACTTC
once TRBJ2-7 TRBV9 - CASSGRADEQYF TGTGCCAGCAGCGGCAGGGCTGACGAGCAGTACTTC
- TRBJ1-1 TRBV18 TRBD1 CASSPGTANTEAFF TGTGCCAGCTCACCGGGGACAGCGAACACTGAAGCTTTCTTT